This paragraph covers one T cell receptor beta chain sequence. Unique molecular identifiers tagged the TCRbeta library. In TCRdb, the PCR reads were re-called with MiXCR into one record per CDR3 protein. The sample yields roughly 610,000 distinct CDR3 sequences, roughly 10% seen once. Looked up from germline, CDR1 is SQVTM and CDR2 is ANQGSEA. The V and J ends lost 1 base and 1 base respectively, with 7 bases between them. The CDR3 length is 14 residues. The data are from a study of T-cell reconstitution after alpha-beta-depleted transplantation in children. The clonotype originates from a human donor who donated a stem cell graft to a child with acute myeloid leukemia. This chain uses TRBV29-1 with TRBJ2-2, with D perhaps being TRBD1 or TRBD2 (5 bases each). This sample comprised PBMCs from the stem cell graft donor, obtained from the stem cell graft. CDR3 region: CSVEGGKNTGELFF. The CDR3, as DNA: TGCAGCGTTGAAGGGGGGAAGAACACCGGGGAGCTGTTTTTT.